The 25 T cell receptor beta chains below all came from one sample that was sequenced in a study of technical replicates of blood from several donors. Profiling relied on immunoSEQ multiplex PCR, and the TCRdb table lists in-frame clones only, not all of them. The sample lists around 80,000 clones, around 94% occurring once. Sequencing was carried out using T cells isolated from PBMCs. The receptors were gathered from a human donor in good health.

The chain uses TRBV5-6 and TRBJ2-7, with 8 bases that match TRBD1. Germline values: CDR1 SGHDT, CDR2 YYEEEE. V shed 4 bases, J shed 0 bases, and the junction held 3 bases outside the gene matches. The CDR3 is 14 amino acids. As DNA, the CDR3 is TGTGCCAGCAGCAAAGGACAGGGCTCCTACGAGCAGTACTTC. Translating it yields CASSKGQGSYEQYF.

This clone was observed once. The chain uses TRBV5-1 and TRBJ2-5; 10 bases align to TRBD2. The V gene's germline CDR1 is SGHRS and CDR2 YFSETQ. The ends lost 1 base at V and 5 bases at J; junction bases unmatched: 8. The CDR3 consists of 16 residues. CDR3 protein: CASSLNSGRILETQYF. CDR3 coding DNA: TGCGCCAGCAGCTTGAATAGCGGGAGGATCCTGGAGACCCAGTACTTC.

The chain employs TRBV27 and TRBJ2-1; 10 nucleotides align to TRBD2. This CDR3 has 15 amino acids. The ends lost 2 bases at V and 5 bases at J; junction bases unmatched: 3. CDR1 is MNHEY, CDR2 SMNVEV, per germline (reference sequence). The CDR3 is CASSLKREGNNEQFF. DNA for the CDR3: TGTGCCAGCAGTTTAAAGCGGGAGGGAAACAATGAGCAGTTCTTC.

V usage is TRBV9 and J usage is TRBJ2-7; TRBD1 aligns across 9 bases. The germline CDR1 and CDR2 sequences are SGDLS and YYNGEE. The J segment lost 7 bases and the V segment lost 4 bases, leaving 9 bases of the junction unmatched. There are 14 residues in the CDR3. This chain's CDR3 is CASSSRTGVEEQYF. The CDR3 nucleotides are TGTGCCAGCAGCTCACGGACAGGGGTGGAAGAGCAGTACTTC.

This chain links TRBV27 with TRBJ1-2; no clear D. This CDR3 has 15 residues. Trimming took off 7 bases at V and 5 bases at J, with 20 bases between the two ends. Germline V lookup: CDR1 MNHEY, CDR2 SMNVEV (reference sequence). The CDR3: CASTLRWATDYGYTF. The CDR3 nucleotides are TGTGCCAGCACCCTAAGGTGGGCAACGGATTATGGCTACACCTTC.

The J gene is TRBJ2-7, the V gene TRBV7-9, with 8 bases lining up with TRBD1. The junction had 12 bases not matched to a gene; V was cut back by 5 bases and J by 3 bases. The CDR3 sequence is 16 residues long. Germline V gene data show CDR1 as SEHNR and CDR2 as FQNEAQ (reference sequence). CDR3 nucleotides: TGTGCCAGCAGCCTCCTTGCGGGACAGGTCTACTACGAGCAGTACTTC. Translated, it gives CASSLLAGQVYYEQYF.

V and J are TRBV6-1 and TRBJ2-1, with D possibly TRBD1 on 5 matching bases. The germline V gene encodes CDR1 MNHNS and CDR2 SASEGT. The V end was cut by 5 bases, the J end by 0 bases, with 11 bases between. The CDR3 is made up of 15 amino acids. CDR3 in amino acids: CASSPDRSSYNEQFF. The DNA for the CDR3 is TGTGCCAGCAGTCCTGACAGAAGCTCCTACAATGAGCAGTTCTTC.

J is TRBJ1-1 and V is TRBV30, with 9 positions matching TRBD1. The germline V gene encodes CDR1 GTSNPN and CDR2 SVGIG (reference sequence). V was pared by 2 bases and J by 5 bases, with 12 bases of the junction left unmatched. The length of the CDR3 is 16 residues. The CDR3 reads CAWSSTEGQGRTEAFF. CDR3 sequence (DNA): TGTGCCTGGAGTTCGACCGAGGGACAGGGACGGACTGAAGCTTTCTTT.

This CDR3 reads CASSFGQGAGGYTF. The CDR3 DNA follows: TGTGCCAGTAGTTTTGGGCAGGGGGCAGGCGGCTACACCTTC. The rearrangement joins TRBV19 to TRBJ1-2, with TRBD1 matching 8 bases. The length of the CDR3 is 14 residues. After removal of 5 bases from V and 8 bases from J, the junction contained 10 bases not matched to a gene. Per the germline V gene, CDR1 is LNHDA and CDR2 is SQIVND (reference sequence).

This chain connects TRBV9 to TRBJ2-3; TRBD2 agrees at 9 bases. Losses at the gene ends were 2 bases for V and 2 bases for J; bases not matched to a gene: 6. CDR1 is SGDLS, CDR2 YYNGEE, per germline. CDR3 length: 16 amino acids. CDR3 coding DNA: TGTGCCAGCAGCGTCGGATCTAGCGGGACCACAGATACGCAGTATTTT. This translates into CASSVGSSGTTDTQYF.

Only a few counts were recorded for this clone. CDR3 coding DNA: TGTGCCAGCAGCTCGGGACAAGCCAACACTGAAGCTTTCTTT. Translation: CASSSGQANTEAFF. This chain joins TRBV13 and TRBJ1-1, with D possibly matching TRBD1 (6 bases). Trimming left V 4 bases short and J 2 bases short, with 11 bases between. Germline V CDR1 and CDR2: PRHDT, FYEKMQ (reference sequence). The CDR3 covers 14 residues.

The chain has TRBV6-1 and TRBJ1-5; no clear D. Trimming took 2 bases from V and 5 from J, leaving 7 bases between them. Germline CDR1 reads MNHNS; CDR2 reads SASEGT. The CDR3 covers 13 residues. CDR3 loop: CASSENIDQPQHF. In DNA, the CDR3 is TGTGCCAGCAGTGAAAACATTGATCAGCCCCAGCATTTT.

This clone was picked up one time. This chain uses TRBV29-1 with TRBJ2-1; possible D gene TRBD2, 7 bases. V lost 3 bases and J lost 5, with 14 bases in between. Germline V gene data show CDR1 as SQVTM and CDR2 as ANQGSEA. The CDR3 loop spans 14 amino acids. The CDR3 DNA sequence: TGCAGCGTTGATTATCGGGGGGCCAACAATGAGCAGTTCTTC. Translating it yields CSVDYRGANNEQFF.

This clone came up once. The J gene is TRBJ2-2, the V gene TRBV7-9, with 9 bases fitting TRBD1. The germline gives CDR1 SEHNR, CDR2 FQNEAQ (reference sequence). The J segment lost 7 bases and the V segment lost 7 bases, leaving 10 bases of the junction unmatched. The CDR3 has 15 residues. The CDR3 spells CASINTGGADGELFF. The CDR3 DNA is TGTGCCAGCATAAATACAGGGGGCGCGGACGGGGAGCTGTTTTTT.

The chain couples TRBV30 to TRBJ2-4; D is unresolved. There are 15 residues in the CDR3. The germline gives CDR1 GTSNPN, CDR2 SVGIG (reference sequence). The V end lost 4 bases, the J end lost 0 bases, and 13 bases lay between the germline ends. CDR3 nucleotide sequence: TGTGCCTGGACTGACACCCTTCTAGCCAAAAACATTCAGTACTTC. It specifies CAWTDTLLAKNIQYF.

The rearrangement uses TRBV27 and TRBJ2-5; D not certain. This CDR3 is 10 amino acids long. V lost 8 bases to trimming and J lost 5 bases, with 6 bases between them. Germline-derived CDR1 and CDR2 are MNHEY and SMNVEV (reference sequence). The CDR3 DNA follows: TGTGCCAGCTTTCCGGAGACCCAGTACTTC. Translation gives CASFPETQYF.

CDR3 DNA: TGCGCCAGCAGCCAAGACCCAGGGCCAGGGTATGGCTACACCTTC. This sequence encodes CASSQDPGPGYGYTF. This chain connects TRBV4-3 to TRBJ1-2, with a possible D match to TRBD1 (5 bases). This CDR3 is built from 15 residues. CDR1 and CDR2 from the germline V gene are LGHNA and YSLEER. Trimming cost V 0 bases and J 5 bases, with 13 bases left between them.

The chain combines TRBV7-2 with TRBJ1-1, with D uncertain. The germline CDR1 and CDR2 sequences are SGHTA and FQGNSA. V gave up 7 bases and J gave up 4 bases, with 16 bases separating them. There are 14 residues in the CDR3. The CDR3 region has the DNA TGTGCCAGCAACGCCCTTAGCCCTACCACTGAAGCTTTCTTT. Translation: CASNALSPTTEAFF. Combining the CDR3 with reference TRBV7-2 and TRBJ1-1 gives the whole variable domain GAGVSQSPSNKVTEKGKDVELRCDPISGHTALYWYRQSLGQGLEFLIYFQGNSAPDKSGLPSDRFSAERTGGSVSTLTIQRTQQEDSAVYLCASNALSPTTEAFFGQGTRLTVV.

The gene calls are TRBV27 and TRBJ2-5; the match to TRBD2 covers 16 bases. With V trimmed by 6 bases and J by 1 base, 2 bases remained unmatched. Germline values: CDR1 MNHEY, CDR2 SMNVEV (reference sequence). The CDR3 consists of 16 residues. CDR3 nucleotides: TGTGCCAGCAGGGGACTAGCGGGAGGGATCCAAGAGACCCAGTACTTC. Its protein is CASRGLAGGIQETQYF.

The CDR3 region has the DNA TGTGCCATCAGACTAGCGGGTACCTACGAGCAGTACTTC. Amino acid sequence: CAIRLAGTYEQYF. The chain employs TRBV10-3 and TRBJ2-7; 9 bases match TRBD2. The CDR3 consists of 13 residues. Germline V lookup: CDR1 ENHRY, CDR2 SYGVKD. Trimming took 6 bases from V and 2 from J; bases not matched to a gene: 2.

The chain recombines TRBV9 with TRBJ1-3; TRBD1 agrees at 7 bases. CDR3 size: 16 residues. The germline V gene encodes CDR1 SGDLS and CDR2 YYNGEE. V shed 3 bases and J 0 bases; nucleotides not matched to a gene: 6. CDR3 sequence: CASSAGTAFSGNTIYF. The CDR3 DNA reads as TGTGCCAGCAGCGCCGGGACAGCCTTCTCTGGAAACACCATATATTTT.

The rearrangement links TRBV27 to TRBJ1-2, with TRBD1 matching 9 bases. Trimming took 3 bases from V and 3 from J; bases not matched to a gene: 2. Germline-derived CDR1 and CDR2 are MNHEY and SMNVEV (reference sequence). The CDR3 totals 14 residues. The CDR3: CASSFTGGDYGYTF. The CDR3 bases are TGTGCCAGCAGTTTTACAGGGGGCGACTATGGCTACACCTTC.

V gene TRBV5-4 combines with J gene TRBJ2-7; 10 bases are shared with TRBD1. V trimming: 4 bases; J trimming: 0 bases; junction bases outside the gene matches: 7. The CDR3 contains 16 residues. Germline values: CDR1 SGHNT, CDR2 YYREEE (reference sequence). CDR3 loop: CASSEKGQGGSYEQYF. CDR3 DNA sequence: TGTGCCAGCAGCGAGAAAGGACAGGGGGGCTCCTACGAGCAGTACTTC.

V is TRBV29-1 and J is TRBJ2-1; 7 bases match TRBD2. Germline-derived CDR1 and CDR2 are SQVTM and ANQGSEA. This CDR3 has 17 amino acids. V lost 0 bases to trimming and J lost 2 bases; unmatched junction nucleotides: 10. In DNA, the CDR3 is TGCAGCGTTGAAGATGTAGGTTCTAGCGGCCCCTACAATGAGCAGTTCTTC. It encodes CSVEDVGSSGPYNEQFF.

This clone appeared once. V gene TRBV2 combines with J gene TRBJ2-2; no clear D. CDR1 SNHLY and CDR2 FYNNEI come from the germline V gene. Trimming pared 11 bases from V and 0 bases from J, leaving 16 bases between. This CDR3 contains 15 residues. CDR3 protein: CAPGTPRANTGELFF. As DNA, the CDR3 is TGTGCCCCCGGCACCCCACGGGCGAACACCGGGGAGCTGTTTTTT.